Each of the 21 T cell receptor beta chains below was sequenced from the same sample in a study of blood T cell repertoires in COVID-19. Repertoires were generated with immunoSEQ multiplex PCR, while TCRdb's copy carries only in-frame clones and drops some. The data hold roughly 360,000 clones, with roughly four fifths observed a single time. Sequenced sample: PBMCs or T cells enriched from blood (not recorded which). These receptors were taken from a woman aged 45 to 65 who had recovered from COVID-19.

The gene calls are TRBV18 and TRBJ1-1; 7 nucleotides align to TRBD1. The length of the CDR3 is 13 residues. After removal of 4 bases from V and 4 bases from J, the junction contained 3 bases not matched to a gene. Germline V gene sequence: CDR1 KGHSH, CDR2 LQKENI. The chain's CDR3 is CASSRDSSTEAFF. The CDR3 DNA reads as TGTGCCAGCTCACGGGACAGTAGCACTGAAGCTTTCTTT. The full variable domain, in which reference TRBV18 and TRBJ1-1 provide the parts outside the CDR3, is NAGVMQNPRHLVRRRGQEARLRCSPMKGHSHVYWYRQLPEEGLKFMVYLQKENIIDESGMPKERFSAEFPKEGPSILRIQQVVRGDSAAYFCASSRDSSTEAFFGQGTRLTVV.

The V and J genes are TRBV5-4 and TRBJ2-7, with 14 bases aligning to TRBD2. Trimming at V came to 3 bases and at J to 1 base, leaving 3 bases not matched to a gene. Germline lookup yields CDR1 SGHNT and CDR2 YYREEE (reference sequence). The CDR3 is made up of 16 amino acids. This CDR3 is CASSWGTSGGSYEQYF. The CDR3 nucleotides are TGTGCCAGCAGCTGGGGGACTAGCGGGGGATCCTACGAGCAGTACTTC.

The rearrangement uses TRBV6-2 or TRBV6-3 and TRBJ1-3; D unresolved. Between the trimmed V and J ends, which lost 6 bases and 4 bases, there was a span of 10 bases. The CDR3 runs to 13 residues. Germline lookup yields CDR1 MNHEY and CDR2 SVGEGT. CDR3 region: CASSTRFGNTIYF. DNA for the CDR3: TGTGCCAGCAGCACCCGGTTCGGAAACACCATATATTTT.

The chain carries TRBV3-1 (or the pseudogene TRBV3-2) and TRBJ2-1, with TRBD1 identical over 9 bases. Looked up from germline, CDR1 is LGHDT and CDR2 is YNNKEL (reference sequence). Unmatched junction bases numbered 5, after V lost 0 bases and J lost 2 bases. The CDR3 is 17 residues long. CDR3 nucleotides: TGTGCCAGCAGCCAAGAACGTGGACAGGGGCCCTACAATGAGCAGTTCTTC. This gives the protein CASSQERGQGPYNEQFF.

The rearrangement links TRBV18 to TRBJ1-3; the D gene is possibly TRBD1 (6 bases). CDR3 length: 15 residues. CDR1 KGHSH and CDR2 LQKENI come from the germline V gene. Trimming removed 5 bases at V and 0 bases at J, with 11 bases between. This CDR3 is CASSAQGVSGNTIYF. The CDR3 nucleotides are TGTGCCAGCTCAGCACAGGGAGTCTCTGGAAACACCATATATTTT.

V usage is TRBV6-2 or TRBV6-3 and J usage is TRBJ2-7; 10 nucleotides line up with TRBD2. The CDR3 consists of 17 residues. CDR1 and CDR2 from the germline V gene are MNHEY and SVGEGT. The junction had 13 bases not matched to a gene; V was cut back by 4 bases and J by 4 bases. The CDR3 loop is CASSSHSGRLSWYEQYF. CDR3 nucleotide sequence: TGTGCCAGCAGTTCCCATAGCGGGAGGCTTTCCTGGTACGAGCAGTACTTC.

V usage is TRBV7-8 and J usage is TRBJ1-3; D not certain. This CDR3 has 15 amino acids. The germline V gene encodes CDR1 SGHVS and CDR2 FQNEAQ. The V end was cut by 0 bases, the J end by 0 bases, with 6 bases between. In nucleotides, the CDR3 is TGTGCCAGCAGCTTAGCGTCGGGCTCTGGAAACACCATATATTTT. This translates into CASSLASGSGNTIYF.

This rearrangement joins TRBV11-1 to TRBJ1-2; TRBD1 agrees at 7 bases. The CDR3 covers 14 residues. Unmatched junction bases numbered 13, after V lost 8 bases and J lost 7 bases. CDR1 and CDR2 from the germline V gene are SGHAT and FQDESV (reference sequence). CDR3 protein: CASGTGTAFAGYTF. The CDR3 DNA follows: TGTGCCAGCGGGACCGGGACAGCTTTTGCTGGCTACACCTTC.

The CDR3 loop reads CASSASGGAYEQYF. The CDR3 bases are TGTGCCAGCAGCGCTAGCGGGGGCGCCTACGAGCAGTACTTC. The chain recombines TRBV6-2 or TRBV6-3 with TRBJ2-7; 10 bases are a match to TRBD2. Germline-derived CDR1 and CDR2 are MNHEY and SVGEGT. Losses at the gene ends were 6 bases for V and 2 bases for J; bases not matched to a gene: 4. This CDR3 has 14 amino acids.

For the CDR3, the DNA is TGTGCCAGCAGGCCCCAACAGGGTTGGGTGGGTAATTCACCCCTCCACTTT. This encodes CASRPQQGWVGNSPLHF. The chain uses TRBV5-8 and TRBJ1-6, with D perhaps matching TRBD1 (6 bases). Germline CDR1 and CDR2: SGHTS and YDEGEE. The CDR3 is 17 residues long. V was pared by 5 bases and J by 6 bases, with 21 bases between.

The rearrangement uses TRBV6-5 and TRBJ2-5; 7 bases are shared with TRBD2. This CDR3 spans 14 amino acids. The germline gives CDR1 MNHEY, CDR2 SVGAGI. V shed 5 bases, J shed 2 bases, and the junction held 5 bases outside the gene matches. The CDR3 here is CASSLGTIQETQYF. CDR3 coding DNA: TGTGCCAGCAGTCTAGGGACTATTCAAGAGACCCAGTACTTC.

The chain recombines TRBV5-1 with TRBJ2-5, with 11 positions matching TRBD2. This CDR3 is 20 amino acids long. The V segment lost 0 bases and the J segment 10 bases; nucleotides outside the gene matches: 23. Germline loops: CDR1 SGHRS, CDR2 YFSETQ. The CDR3 is CASSLGRLAGTMKRVNDQYF. CDR3 nucleotides: TGCGCCAGCAGCTTGGGAAGACTAGCGGGGACTATGAAACGGGTTAATGACCAGTACTTC.

This clone was observed a handful of times. The chain couples TRBV5-6 to TRBJ1-5, with 7 bases that match TRBD1. Germline V lookup: CDR1 SGHDT, CDR2 YYEEEE. This CDR3 contains 17 residues. The junction had 10 bases not matched to a gene; V was cut back by 0 bases and J by 4 bases. The CDR3 protein is CASSLAVTGTPNQPQHF. The CDR3 DNA reads TGTGCCAGCAGCTTGGCCGTGACAGGGACACCTAATCAGCCCCAGCATTTT.

In this sample, this clone turned up once. V is TRBV19 and J is TRBJ1-2, with D tentatively TRBD1 (6 bases). Between the trimmed V and J ends, which lost 4 bases and 2 bases, there was a span of 14 bases. CDR3 length equals 15 residues. CDR1 LNHDA and CDR2 SQIVND come from the germline V gene (reference sequence). Here the CDR3 reads CASSTAGQSNYGYTF. The CDR3 coding sequence is TGTGCCAGTAGTACGGCCGGACAGTCAAACTATGGCTACACCTTC.

For the CDR3, the DNA is TGTGCCAGCAGCTCCTACCTGGGGGCCGGTCCTAATCAGCCCCAGCATTTT. Encoded protein: CASSSYLGAGPNQPQHF. The chain uses TRBV7-2 and TRBJ1-5, with D tentatively TRBD1 (6 bases). The CDR3 has 17 amino acids. The germline V gene has CDR1 SGHTA and CDR2 FQGNSA. Trimming took off 4 bases at V and 4 bases at J, with 20 bases between the two ends.

CDR3 loop: CASSQDRVRSYEQYF. DNA of the CDR3: TGTGCCAGCAGTCAAGACAGGGTGAGGTCCTACGAGCAGTACTTC. This chain uses TRBV28 with TRBJ2-7; 7 nucleotides agree with TRBD1. The CDR3 sequence is 15 residues long. Trimming removed 5 bases from V and 1 base from J; junction bases left unmatched: 8. Looked up from germline, CDR1 is MDHEN and CDR2 is SYDVKM. Based on the CDR3 plus reference TRBV28 and TRBJ2-7, the full variable domain is DVKVTQSSRYLVKRTGEKVFLECVQDMDHENMFWYRQDPGLGLRLIYFSYDVKMKEKGDIPEGYSVSREKKERFSLILESASTNQTSMYLCASSQDRVRSYEQYFGPGTRLTVT.

V gene TRBV4-3 combines with J gene TRBJ2-5, with unresolved D. CDR3 length equals 15 residues. The ends were cut back, 4 bases at V and 1 base at J, with 13 bases in the middle. Germline V gene data show CDR1 as LGHNA and CDR2 as YSLEER. The CDR3 region is CASSRLKGSQETQYF. The CDR3 DNA is TGCGCCAGCAGCCGACTGAAAGGTAGCCAAGAGACCCAGTACTTC.

V usage is TRBV15 and J usage is TRBJ2-3, with TRBD2 identical over 7 bases. The germline V gene encodes CDR1 LNHNV and CDR2 YYDKDF (reference sequence). V lost 5 bases and J lost 5; bases outside the gene matches: 7. There are 14 residues in the CDR3. The CDR3 loop reads CATSGRTRLDTQYF. As DNA, the CDR3 is TGTGCCACCAGCGGAAGGACTAGATTAGATACGCAGTATTTT.

The chain is built from TRBV19 and TRBJ2-1; 14 bases agree with TRBD2. The CDR3 has 17 amino acids. Germline trimming cut 5 bases from V and 7 bases from J; bases unmatched to any gene: 10. Per the germline V gene, CDR1 is LNHDA and CDR2 is SQIVND (reference sequence). Here the CDR3 reads CASSSPGLAGVSNEQFF. The DNA of the CDR3 is TGTGCCAGTAGTTCTCCGGGACTAGCGGGAGTGAGTAATGAGCAGTTCTTC. The variable domain in full, with the rest retrieved from reference TRBV19 and TRBJ2-1, is DGGITQSPKYLFRKEGQNVTLSCEQNLNHDAMYWYRQDPGQGLRLIYYSQIVNDFQKGDIAEGYSVSREKKESFPLTVTSAQKNPTAFYLCASSSPGLAGVSNEQFFGPGTRLTVL.

The chain combines TRBV7-2 with TRBJ1-2, with a possible D match to TRBD1 (6 bases). Germline CDR1 and CDR2: SGHTA and FQGNSA. Trimming pared 4 bases from V and 4 bases from J, leaving 16 bases between. CDR3 length: 15 residues. The CDR3 loop is CASSSRSGAGYGYTF. The CDR3 DNA reads as TGTGCCAGCAGCTCCAGATCAGGGGCCGGCTATGGCTACACCTTC.

The chain couples TRBV6-2 or TRBV6-3 to TRBJ2-1; 7 bases fit TRBD2. Trimming cost V 0 bases and J 7 bases; bases outside gene matches: 9. This CDR3 is built from 16 residues. Germline CDR1 MNHEY, CDR2 SVGEGT. The CDR3: CASSYSRLGRENEQFF. The DNA of the CDR3 is TGTGCCAGCAGTTACTCTCGACTAGGGCGGGAGAATGAGCAGTTCTTC.